These T cell receptor beta chains were read from a single sample in a study of T cells in Graves' hyperthyroidism and ophthalmopathy. One entry per CDR3 protein, called by TCRdb with MiXCR from the multiplex PCR reads. This table holds 550,000 to 600,000 distinct CDR3 sequences, approximately 15% found once. Source material: blood. The origin of the receptors is a woman aged 18-35 years with Graves' ophthalmopathy. CDR3s include the opening cysteine and the closing phenylalanine or tryptophan. A D gene is named only where the DNA matches it firmly. Some rows have no size entry. The others give once, few or many, or a class for an expanded clone.

clone size | J gene | V gene | D gene | CDR3 DNA | CDR3 protein
few | TRBJ2-3 | TRBV2 | TRBD2 | TGTGCCAGCAGTGAGGGACTAGCGGGACATACGCAGTATTTT | CASSEGLAGHTQYF
. | TRBJ2-7 | TRBV25-1 | . | TGTGCCAGCAGTGGGGCGGGTACCTACGAGCAGTACTTC | CASSGAGTYEQYF
many | TRBJ2-7 | TRBV18 | TRBD1 | TGTGCCAGCTCAAGCCGGGACAGGGCGGACGAGCAGTACTTC | CASSSRDRADEQYF
few | TRBJ2-3 | TRBV4-1 | . | TGCGCCAGCAGCCAAGCAAGAGGGAGCACGCAGTATTTT | CASSQARGSTQYF
many | TRBJ2-7 | TRBV5-1 | . | TGTGCCAGCAGTTTAGATCGGGGCGGATCCTACGAGCAGTACTTC | CASSLDRGGSYEQYF
many | TRBJ2-1 | TRBV24-1 | . | TGTGCCACCAGTGATTTTCACGATGAGCAGTTCTTC | CATSDFHDEQFF
. | TRBJ2-1 | TRBV19 | . | TGTGCCAGTAGTATACAGGGATACAATGAGCAGTTCTTC | CASSIQGYNEQFF
many | TRBJ2-1 | TRBV27 | . | TGTGCCAGCAGCTCAAAGGGCCCCGAGCAGTTCTTC | CASSSKGPEQFF
many | TRBJ2-1 | TRBV28 | . | TGTGCCAGCAGTGGGCCAGGGTCCTACAATGAGCAGTTCTTC | CASSGPGSYNEQFF
many | TRBJ2-3 | TRBV30 | . | TGTGCCTGGAGTACCGGGGGCGCAGATACGCAGTATTTT | CAWSTGGADTQYF
many | TRBJ2-1 | TRBV7-9 | . | TGTGCCAGCAGCTTAGCGCGGGCGGGGCACCTAGACAATGAGCAGTTCTTC | CASSLARAGHLDNEQFF
many | TRBJ2-1 | TRBV2 | . | TGTGCCAGCAGTGAAAGAGATGGCGGGACAGTTGCGGGATCCTACAATGAGCAGTTCTTC | CASSERDGGTVAGSYNEQFF
many | TRBJ2-5 | TRBV7-9 | . | TGTGCCAGCAGCTTAGCGACGACAGCTCAAGAGACCCAGTACTTC | CASSLATTAQETQYF
few | TRBJ1-2 | TRBV24-1 | . | TGTGCCACCAGTGATTTACCAGGGTTGGGCTACACCTTC | CATSDLPGLGYTF
many | TRBJ2-2 | TRBV20-1 | . | TGCAGTGCTAGGGGCTCGAACACCGGGGAGCTGTTTTTT | CSARGSNTGELFF
many | TRBJ1-1 | TRBV5-1 | TRBD1 | TGCGCCAGCAGCTTGGCCGCAGGGGGGGACACTGAAGCTTTCTTT | CASSLAAGGDTEAFF
. | TRBJ2-7 | TRBV30 | TRBD2 | TGTGCCTGGAGTGTTTTTAGGACTAGCGGGAGTTACCTCTCCTACGAGCAGTACTTC | CAWSVFRTSGSYLSYEQYF
many | TRBJ1-1 | TRBV28 | . | TGTGCCAGCATTTGGAATTTTGATTCTGCTGCTGAAGCTTTCTTT | CASIWNFDSAAEAFF
many | TRBJ2-1 | TRBV20-1 | . | TGCAGTGCTAGTTATTGGGCACGCGGGAACGTGGGATACAATGAGCAGTTCTTC | CSASYWARGNVGYNEQFF
many | TRBJ2-5 | TRBV11-3 | . | TGTGCCAGCAGCTTAGACCAAGGCGGGGAGACCCAGTACTTC | CASSLDQGGETQYF
. | TRBJ2-4 | TRBV6-2/TRBV6-3 | TRBD2 | TGTGCCAGCACATCGGGGGTAGCGGGAATGGTTCCTCAAAACATTCAGTACTTC | CASTSGVAGMVPQNIQYF
. | TRBJ2-5 | TRBV7-9 | . | TGTGCCAGCAGCTTGATGTCGTCCCAAGAGACCCAGTACTTC | CASSLMSSQETQYF
. | TRBJ2-1 | TRBV6-2/TRBV6-3 | . | TGTGCCAGCAGCCAAGATGGAATCGGGGGCGCGGTGGTTGATGAGCAGTTCTTC | CASSQDGIGGAVVDEQFF
. | TRBJ2-1 | TRBV9 | TRBD1 | TGTGCCAGCAGCCCGGGACAGGGGGGGTACAATGAGCGGTTCTTC | CASSPGQGGYNERFF
many | TRBJ2-1 | TRBV19 | . | TGTGCCAGTAGTTACTCGGAGGGGCCGCATGAGCAGTTCTTC | CASSYSEGPHEQFF
many | TRBJ2-2 | TRBV7-3 | . | TGTGCCAGCAGCTTACTTCCCGGGGAGCTGTTTTTT | CASSLLPGELFF
many | TRBJ1-5 | TRBV7-9 | . | TGTGCCAGCAGCTTAGACGGGCTATCGAATCAGCCCCAGCATTTT | CASSLDGLSNQPQHF
many | TRBJ2-5 | TRBV7-8 | . | TGTGCCAGCAGCTTAGAGGGGAGGCAAGAGACCCAGTACTTC | CASSLEGRQETQYF
few | TRBJ2-2 | TRBV7-9 | . | TGTGCCAGCAGACTGCTGTCGGGGCCAGGGGATGGCTTGGTGGAGCTGTTTTTT | CASRLLSGPGDGLVELFF
. | TRBJ2-4 | TRBV24-1 | TRBD2 | TGTGCCACCAGTGAGGGAGGCGGACCCGGGAGGGACATTCAGTACTTC | CATSEGGGPGRDIQYF
. | TRBJ2-1 | TRBV7-3 | TRBD2 | TGTGCCAGCAGCTTAAGCGGGAGGCCTCGCAAATACAATGAGCAGTTCTTC | CASSLSGRPRKYNEQFF
few | TRBJ2-2 | TRBV9 | . | TGTGCCAGCAGCGTAGCCTCGGCTAGGTCGGAGCTGTTTTTT | CASSVASARSELFF
many | TRBJ2-1 | TRBV7-9 | TRBD2 | TGTGCCAGCAGCCAAGCGGGACTAGCGGGTGGGGAGCAGTTCTTC | CASSQAGLAGGEQFF
. | TRBJ1-5 | TRBV12-3/TRBV12-4 | . | TGTGCCAGCAGTTTTTCAGAGTTCAATCAGCCCCAGCATTTT | CASSFSEFNQPQHF